This is a list of T cell receptor beta chains from one sample in a study of T-cell reconstitution after alpha-beta-depleted transplantation in children. Via MiXCR, TCRdb re-called the PCR reads, giving one row per CDR3 protein. The sample lists about 98,000 distinct CDR3 sequences; 20% to 30% were seen once. The sample here was PBMCs, taken before TCRalphabeta/CD19-depleted stem cell transplant. These receptors were obtained from a boy between 2 and 15 years old with acute lymphoblastic leukemia, due to receive a stem cell transplant. Both conserved end residues are part of each CDR3. The D gene is left open where the match is weak. Clone size is shown for a subset of rows, as once, few, many or a class of expanded clone.

TRBV5-1	-	TRBJ2-7	-	TGCGCCAGCAGCTTGGACGAATACGAGCAGTACTTC	CASSLDEYEQYF
TRBV9	-	TRBJ2-7	few	TGTGCCAGCAGCTACCACGCAGAGACAGACTACGAGCAGTACTTC	CASSYHAETDYEQYF
TRBV20-1	TRBD1	TRBJ2-7	-	TGCAGTGGAGATCCGGGACAGGGGCTTTACGAGCAGTACTTC	CSGDPGQGLYEQYF
TRBV6-5	-	TRBJ1-2	many	TGTGCCAGCAGCCCGGACCCTAACTATGGCTACACCTTC	CASSPDPNYGYTF
TRBV7-2	TRBD2	TRBJ2-7	-	TGTGCCAGCAGCAAGTTTAGCGGGGGAACCTACGAGCAGTACTTC	CASSKFSGGTYEQYF
TRBV10-1	-	TRBJ2-3	few	TGCGCCAGCAGTGCTGCTAGCACAGATACGCAGTATTTT	CASSAASTDTQYF
TRBV12-3/TRBV12-4	-	TRBJ2-2	-	TGTGCCAGCAGTACAGGAAACACCGGGGAGCTGTTTTTT	CASSTGNTGELFF
TRBV20-1	-	TRBJ2-7	-	TGCAGTGCGCGGGGGCTTTGGGAGGGGAAGGACGAGCAGTACTTC	CSARGLWEGKDEQYF
TRBV10-2	-	TRBJ2-7	-	TGCGCCGTGAATGGCGGAGGGAATTCCTACGAGCAGTACTTC	CAVNGGGNSYEQYF
TRBV28	-	TRBJ1-4	-	TGTGCCAGCCGGAGAGGAGGGGCGGTGGAAAAACTGTTTTTT	CASRRGGAVEKLFF
TRBV12-3/TRBV12-4	-	TRBJ2-5	medium-sized	TGTGCCAGCAGTTTAAGGGAAGAGACCCAGTACTTC	CASSLREETQYF
TRBV24-1	-	TRBJ1-6	many	TGTGCCACCAGTGCGGGGCAGGATAATTCACCCCTCCACTTT	CATSAGQDNSPLHF
TRBV5-1	-	TRBJ2-7	-	TGCGCCAGCAGCTTAACAACCGCGTACGAGCAGTACTTC	CASSLTTAYEQYF
TRBV6-2/TRBV6-3	TRBD2	TRBJ2-3	few	TGTGCCAGCAGTTACTTTCGTCCCCAAACCATAGCGGGAGGAAAAAATACGCAGTATTTT	CASSYFRPQTIAGGKNTQYF
TRBV12-3/TRBV12-4	-	TRBJ1-1	-	TGTGCCAGCAGTTTGGCAACGAACACTGAAGCTTTCTTT	CASSLATNTEAFF
TRBV9	-	TRBJ2-6	many	TGTGCCAGCAGCGTTGGTCCTGGGGCCAACGTCCTGACTTTC	CASSVGPGANVLTF
TRBV12-3/TRBV12-4	-	TRBJ2-3	-	TGTGCCAGCAGCAGGGGGGGAGATACGCAGTATTTT	CASSRGGDTQYF
TRBV20-1	-	TRBJ1-1	-	TGCAGTGCTACAGACCGAACAAAAATGAACACTGAAGCTTTCTTT	CSATDRTKMNTEAFF
TRBV28	-	TRBJ2-7	once	TGTGCCAGCAGCCCTTCGGGTGTCTACGAGCAGTACTTC	CASSPSGVYEQYF
TRBV10-3	TRBD1	TRBJ2-3	-	TGTGCCATCAGTGAGCTGGACAGGGTTACAGATACGCAGTATTTT	CAISELDRVTDTQYF
TRBV11-2	-	TRBJ2-5	-	TGTGCCAGCAGCGGGTTTGGGGGGGAGACCCAGTACTTC	CASSGFGGETQYF
TRBV7-2	-	TRBJ2-3	-	TGTGCCAGCAGCGGTGACGCGGGGCCCGGAGATACGCAGTATTTT	CASSGDAGPGDTQYF
TRBV20-1	TRBD2	TRBJ2-1	-	TGCAGTGCAAACCAACCGGGACTAGGTCTCAATGAGCAGTTCTTC	CSANQPGLGLNEQFF
TRBV7-2	-	TRBJ2-1	-	TGTGCCAGCAGCTTAGCCCCCCCCCGGGACCTTAGATACAATGAGCAGTTCTTC	CASSLAPPRDLRYNEQFF
TRBV7-6	TRBD2	TRBJ2-1	-	TGTGCCAGCAGCCCCGGGACTAGCGGGAGATCCTACAATGAGCAGTTCTTC	CASSPGTSGRSYNEQFF
TRBV5-1	-	TRBJ2-3	-	TGCGCCAGCAGCTTCGAAAGCGGGACAGTAGATACGCAGTATTTT	CASSFESGTVDTQYF